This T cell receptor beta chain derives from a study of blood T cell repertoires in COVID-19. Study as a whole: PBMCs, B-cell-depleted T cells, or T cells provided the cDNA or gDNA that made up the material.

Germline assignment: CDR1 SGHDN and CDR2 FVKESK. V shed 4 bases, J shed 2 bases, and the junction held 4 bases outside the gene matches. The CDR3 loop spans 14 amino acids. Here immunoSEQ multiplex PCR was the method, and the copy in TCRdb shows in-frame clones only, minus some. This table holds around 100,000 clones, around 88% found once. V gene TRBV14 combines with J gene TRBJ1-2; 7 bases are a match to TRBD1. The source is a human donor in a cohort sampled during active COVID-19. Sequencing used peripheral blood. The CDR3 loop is CASSPPTGNYGYTF. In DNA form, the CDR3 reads TGTGCCAGCAGCCCTCCGACAGGGAACTATGGCTACACCTTC.